This T cell receptor beta chain comes out of a study of post-analysis software for immune sequencing data. Study background: The disease courses spanned relapsing-remitting, secondary progressive and progressive-relapsing forms of multiple sclerosis. Whole-study results and caveats: Patients used about 5 TRBV segments, including TRBV5-6, TRBV5-1 and TRBV20-1, more often than controls.

Turning to this clonotype: The antigen remains unidentified.

Presence of unique molecular identifiers characterized the TCR beta cDNA libraries. TCRdb called the PCR reads again in MiXCR, with one record for every CDR3 protein. The data hold more than 350,000 distinct CDR3 sequences, with roughly 40% observed a single time. The CDR3 runs 13 residues. Trimming shortened V by 4 bases and J by 5 bases, and 12 bases separated the two germline ends. Germline V gives CDR1 SGHKS, CDR2 YYEKEE (reference sequence). This chain joins TRBV5-5 and TRBJ2-5, with D tentatively TRBD1 (6 bases). Sequences were obtained from blood. The receptor comes from a girl aged 2 to 9 with multiple sclerosis. CDR3 DNA sequence: TGTGCCAGCAGCGCATGGACAGAGGAGACCCAGTACTTC. It codes for CASSAWTEETQYF.